This T cell receptor beta chain was observed in a study of shared T cell receptors in the human thymus. Profiling relied on immunoSEQ multiplex PCR, and the TCRdb table lists in-frame clones only, not all of them. The repertoire consists of hundreds of thousands of clones, with approximately 90% occurring once and the leading ten covering around 0.01%. The junction had 12 bases not matched to a gene; V was cut back by 4 bases and J by 2 bases. This CDR3 is 19 amino acids long. Germline V gives CDR1 MGHRA, CDR2 YSYEKL. The sample was also linked to a second study, of human thymus T cells. This second report adds: Donation was from healthy Finnish infants who were having corrective surgery that addressed congenital heart defects. Corrective heart surgery yielded the resections from which the thymus tissue came. Reports from related research described highly overlapping thymic repertoires among unrelated individuals.

This sequence was found in a boy under two years old with a congenital heart defect. Sequencing input: thymocytes. This rearrangement joins TRBV4-1 to TRBJ2-5; 14 bases fit TRBD2. CDR3 loop: CASSRRPGLAGVGQETQYF. The CDR3 DNA reads TGCGCCAGCAGCCGACGACCGGGACTAGCGGGAGTGGGTCAAGAGACCCAGTACTTC.